This T cell receptor beta chain comes out of a study of blood T cell repertoires in COVID-19. The assay was immunoSEQ multiplex PCR, and TCRdb's table has in-frame clones only and misses some. The data show approximately 190,000 clones, roughly 80% seen once. Cohort allocation depended upon clinical history that participants reported. This clone has more than one count but fewer than ten. CDR1 and CDR2 from the germline V gene are SEHNR and FQNEAQ (reference sequence). CDR3 length: 15 amino acids. V lost 5 bases to trimming and J lost 5 bases; unmatched junction nucleotides: 11. The chain recombines TRBV7-9 with TRBJ2-5, with 7 bases that match TRBD1. Sequenced material: PBMCs or T cells enriched from blood (not recorded which). This TCR derives from a middle-aged man who had recovered from COVID-19. The CDR3 here is CASSPRQGIGETQYF. For the CDR3, the DNA is TGTGCCAGCAGCCCGAGACAGGGAATAGGGGAGACCCAGTACTTC.